This entry features one T cell receptor beta chain sequence. What it binds is not known. The primer mix had 60 Vbeta and 13 Jbeta primers. Data came from immunoSEQ multiplex PCR; TCRdb stores just in-frame clones and leaves some out. The repertoire holds about 55,000 clones, with roughly 74% as singletons. The sample belongs to a study of cytomegalovirus exposure and HLA in healthy donors. Study-level results: With high specificity and sensitivity, the classifier reportedly diagnosed cytomegalovirus status. Most of the TCR beta V segments (in an earlier analysis) were productive either about 87% or about 30% of the time.

The ends were cut back, 5 bases at V and 0 bases at J, with 14 bases in the middle. Germline-derived CDR1 and CDR2 are SGHDT and YYEEEE. This CDR3 comprises 15 residues. The V gene is TRBV5-6, the J gene TRBJ1-2; D unresolved. This TCR was recovered from a man aged 40-55 years in good health and CMV-seropositive. The sequencing input was PBMCs. DNA of the CDR3: TGTGCCAGCAGTTTGCTCGGGGTCTCTAACTATGGCTACACCTTC. Encoded protein: CASSLLGVSNYGYTF. The variable domain in full, completed from reference TRBV5-6 and TRBJ1-2, reads DAGVTQSPTHLIKTRGQQVTLRCSPKSGHDTVSWYQQALGQGPQFIFQYYEEEERQRGNFPDRFSGHQFPNYSSELNVNALLLGDSALYLCASSLLGVSNYGYTFGSGTRLTVV.